Below are 3 T cell receptor beta chains sequenced from a single sample in a study of T-cell memory formation after mild COVID-19. MiXCR, applied by TCRdb to the 5' RACE reads, yields one record per CDR3 protein. The sample carries roughly 160,000 distinct CDR3 sequences, roughly 12% recorded once. Sequenced material: PBMCs or a T cell subset sorted from them (not recorded which). These receptor sequences come from a man between 18 and 35 years old who had mild COVID-19 (a few samples of this study predate the infection). Cell type and time point are not known.

The DNA for the CDR3 is TGTGCCAGCAGCTCTCGGACAGGGGCAAACTGGGAAAAACTGTTTTTT. Protein: CASSSRTGANWEKLFF. The rearrangement uses TRBV7-9 and TRBJ1-4, with 9 bases that match TRBD1. The CDR3 extends over 16 amino acids. Trimming cost V 4 bases and J 8 bases; bases outside gene matches: 11. Germline CDR1 is SEHNR and CDR2 is FQNEAQ (reference sequence).

This clonotype was observed a handful of times. The CDR3 coding sequence is TGTGCCAGCACCGGGACTATCTACAATGAGCAGTTCTTC. It translates to CASTGTIYNEQFF. The chain links TRBV6-1 to TRBJ2-1, with TRBD2 identical over 7 bases. The J segment lost 3 bases and the V segment lost 7 bases, leaving 3 bases of the junction unmatched. Germline lookup yields CDR1 MNHNS and CDR2 SASEGT. The CDR3 runs 13 residues.

Only a few counts were recorded for this clonotype. This chain joins TRBV29-1 and TRBJ2-6, with unresolved D. Germline CDR1 reads SQVTM; CDR2 reads ANQGSEA. V lost 4 bases and J lost 1, with 14 bases in between. The CDR3 totals 16 residues. CDR3 sequence (DNA): TGCAGCGTTGGAGGATTCTCACGGTCTGGGGCCAACGTCCTGACTTTC. Its translation is CSVGGFSRSGANVLTF.